This entry lists 16 T cell receptor beta chains sequenced from one sample in a study of cytomegalovirus exposure and HLA in healthy donors. PCR primers comprised 60 Vbeta and 13 Jbeta primers. The table came from immunoSEQ multiplex PCR; TCRdb's copy has only in-frame clones and leaves some out. The sample has about 98,000 clones, 69% seen once; the top ten hold approximately 1.1%. Sequenced sample: PBMCs. The origin of the receptors is a female donor in good health and CMV-seronegative.

Only one count was recorded for this clone. The chain employs TRBV6-6 and TRBJ1-1, with D perhaps TRBD1 (6 bases). The CDR3 sequence is 15 residues long. Germline V gives CDR1 MNHNY, CDR2 SVGAGI (reference sequence). V shed 5 bases and J shed 3 bases, with 16 bases lying between them. The CDR3 loop is CASSMPHRADTEAFF. As DNA, the CDR3 is TGTGCCAGCAGTATGCCGCACAGGGCGGACACTGAAGCTTTCTTT.

As DNA, the CDR3 is TGTGCCAGCAGCGGTGCCGGGACAGCAAATTCACCCCTCCACTTT. Residues: CASSGAGTANSPLHF. The genes are TRBV9 and TRBJ1-6, with TRBD1 matching 7 bases. V trimming: 3 bases; J trimming: 7 bases; junction bases outside the gene matches: 7. The CDR3 has 15 amino acids. The germline V gene encodes CDR1 SGDLS and CDR2 YYNGEE. Together with reference TRBV9 and TRBJ1-6, the CDR3 gives the full variable domain: DSGVTQTPKHLITATGQRVTLRCSPRSGDLSVYWYQQSLDQGLQFLIQYYNGEERAKGNILERFSAQQFPDLHSELNLSSLELGDSALYFCASSGAGTANSPLHFGNGTRLTVT.

CDR3 nucleotide sequence: TGTGCCAGCAGCTTAGGCGGGGGGGGATTAACTAACTATGGCTACACCTTC. As protein: CASSLGGGGLTNYGYTF. The rearrangement uses TRBV7-2 and TRBJ1-2; D possibly corresponds to TRBD1 (5 bases). Germline loops: CDR1 SGHTA, CDR2 FQGNSA. V was shortened by 1 base and J by 0 bases, with 15 bases between the two germline ends. This CDR3 spans 17 amino acids.

The chain is built from TRBV9 and TRBJ1-1; D remains unclear. Between the trimmed V and J ends, which lost 0 bases and 3 bases, there was a span of 6 bases. Germline lookup yields CDR1 SGDLS and CDR2 YYNGEE. The CDR3 length is 13 residues. The CDR3 protein is CASSVASDTEAFF. As DNA, the CDR3 is TGTGCCAGCAGCGTAGCGTCGGACACTGAAGCTTTCTTT. The complete variable domain, with remaining parts taken from reference TRBV9 and TRBJ1-1, reads DSGVTQTPKHLITATGQRVTLRCSPRSGDLSVYWYQQSLDQGLQFLIQYYNGEERAKGNILERFSAQQFPDLHSELNLSSLELGDSALYFCASSVASDTEAFFGQGTRLTVV.

The chain uses TRBV4-1 and TRBJ2-7; 7 bases are a match to TRBD2. The CDR3 runs to 15 residues. CDR1 MGHRA and CDR2 YSYEKL come from the germline V gene. J lost 3 bases, V lost 1 base, and 6 bases had no gene match. CDR3 bases: TGCGCCAGCAGCCAAGGTTGGGAGGGCTACTACGAGCAGTACTTC. This codes for CASSQGWEGYYEQYF.

V usage is TRBV11-1 and J usage is TRBJ2-7; 10 positions agree with TRBD1. Germline V gives CDR1 SGHAT, CDR2 FQDESV (reference sequence). The ends lost 5 bases at V and 5 bases at J; junction bases unmatched: 12. CDR3 size: 16 residues. This chain's CDR3 is CASSLDTGTGAHEQYF. Written as DNA, the CDR3 is TGTGCCAGCAGCCTAGATACCGGGACAGGGGCCCACGAGCAGTACTTC.

On this clone: One end of the junction varies from germline; a read error may be responsible. This rearrangement joins TRBV7-9 to TRBJ2-7; 7 bases are a match to TRBD2. This CDR3 has 12 amino acids. Per germline, CDR1 SEHNR and CDR2 FQNEAQ (reference sequence). CDR3 nucleotides: TGTTCCAGCAGCTTCGCGGGGGAGGAGCAGTACTTC. This sequence encodes CSSSFAGEEQYF.

This clone was counted between two and nine times. The CDR3 DNA follows: TGTGCCAGCAGCTTTCAGGGAAATTCACCCCTCCACTTT. The encoded protein is CASSFQGNSPLHF. The chain joins TRBV7-2 to TRBJ1-6; TRBD1 is a possible D gene (5 bases). Germline V lookup: CDR1 SGHTA, CDR2 FQGNSA. The CDR3 covers 13 residues. Deletions cut 3 bases from V and 7 bases from J, with 7 bases between.

V is TRBV30 and J is TRBJ1-3; D is undetermined. CDR1 and CDR2 from the germline V gene are GTSNPN and SVGIG (reference sequence). Between the trimmed V and J ends, which lost 4 bases and 0 bases, there was a span of 10 bases. The CDR3 spans 14 residues. CDR3 amino acids: CAWTSGVSGNTIYF. CDR3 DNA: TGTGCCTGGACCTCGGGAGTCTCTGGAAACACCATATATTTT.

V gene TRBV28 combines with J gene TRBJ2-7, with a weak D call TRBD1 (5 bases). V lost 6 bases and J 3 bases, leaving 9 bases between the germline ends. Germline V gene data show CDR1 as MDHEN and CDR2 as SYDVKM. The length of the CDR3 is 12 residues. The chain's CDR3 is CASSPDSYEQYF. The CDR3, as DNA: TGTGCCAGCAGCCCTGACAGCTACGAGCAGTACTTC.

This chain joins TRBV4-1 and TRBJ1-3; tentatively, D is TRBD1 (6 bases). Germline lookup yields CDR1 MGHRA and CDR2 YSYEKL. Trimming cost V 0 bases and J 5 bases, with 17 bases left between them. This CDR3 spans 17 amino acids. Written as DNA, the CDR3 is TGCGCCAGCAGCCAAGAAGCCACACAGGGCGCTCGAAACACCATATATTTT. Protein sequence: CASSQEATQGARNTIYF.

The chain has TRBV7-9 and TRBJ2-6, with D perhaps TRBD1 (5 bases). CDR1 and CDR2 from the germline V gene are SEHNR and FQNEAQ (reference sequence). Trimming removed 6 bases at V and 4 bases at J, with 13 bases between. The CDR3 loop spans 15 amino acids. The CDR3 bases are TGTGCCAGCAGTCCAGGGTATTGGGGGGCCAACGTCCTGACTTTC. Its translation is CASSPGYWGANVLTF.

This rearrangement joins TRBV4-3 to TRBJ2-1; 11 bases are a match to TRBD1. This CDR3 is built from 16 residues. The trim removed 2 bases at V and 7 bases at J, leaving 7 bases unmatched. Germline CDR1 and CDR2: LGHNA and YSLEER. CDR3 sequence: CASSQPDRGLGNEQFF. CDR3 nucleotide sequence: TGCGCCAGCAGCCAACCGGACAGGGGGCTGGGGAATGAGCAGTTCTTC.

The rearrangement uses TRBV4-1 and TRBJ2-5; TRBD1 might be the D (5 bases). V was trimmed by 1 base and J by 9 bases, leaving 18 bases between them. The CDR3 sequence is 15 residues long. The germline V gene has CDR1 MGHRA and CDR2 YSYEKL. CDR3 in amino acids: CASSQGRVASTAQYF. As DNA, the CDR3 is TGCGCCAGCAGCCAAGGCAGGGTGGCCTCTACAGCCCAGTACTTC.

The gene calls are TRBV10-3 and TRBJ1-3; TRBD1 matches at 9 bases. The length of the CDR3 is 16 residues. CDR1 and CDR2 from the germline V gene are ENHRY and SYGVKD. The ends lost 5 bases at V and 2 bases at J; junction bases unmatched: 7. For the CDR3, the DNA is TGTGCCATCAGTTCGACAGGGGGGACGACTGGAAACACCATATATTTT. Translation gives CAISSTGGTTGNTIYF.

A single count supports this clone. The chain recombines TRBV14 with TRBJ1-1; D is undetermined. Germline CDR1 reads SGHDN; CDR2 reads FVKESK. V was shortened by 1 base and J by 11 bases, with 17 bases between the two germline ends. There are 14 residues in the CDR3. This chain's CDR3 is CASSQVGRGMEAFF. As DNA, the CDR3 is TGTGCCAGCAGCCAAGTTGGGAGAGGAATGGAGGCTTTCTTT.